The clone carrying this TCR beta chain was seen more than once but under ten times. The antigen remains unidentified. Making TCR cDNA involved 5'RACE template switching, which added UMIs and a universal primer site. Using its own MiXCR run on the 5' RACE reads, TCRdb lists one record per CDR3 protein. The sample includes about 120,000 distinct CDR3 sequences, 8% to 9.5% of them seen just once. The junction had 11 bases not matched to a gene; V was cut back by 6 bases and J by 5 bases. This CDR3 is 15 amino acids long. Germline V gene data show CDR1 as SGHNT and CDR2 as YYREEE (reference sequence). These data come from a study of T cells after yellow fever vaccination. Study conclusions and caveats: Reappearance after the booster was observed for most primary-vaccination clones (roughly 96% CD4, about 91% CD8). Weaker, the secondary response peaked sooner, at day 5 versus 15. FACS-sorted repertoires could contain abundant clonotypes contaminating from the bulk population.

This TCR derives from a young man who received the YFV17D yellow fever vaccine. Sequences were derived from CD8+ T cells sorted from PBMCs, sampled 45 days after the yellow fever booster vaccination. V gene TRBV5-4 combines with J gene TRBJ2-7, with 10 bases fitting TRBD2. The CDR3 DNA reads TGTGCCAGCACCCTCAGCGGGAGGGCCATTGACGAGCAGTACTTC. It codes for CASTLSGRAIDEQYF.